These 22 T cell receptor beta chains came from one sample sequenced in a study of cytomegalovirus exposure and HLA in healthy donors (dated by TCRdb to 2015 to 2018). The library was produced with the immunoSEQ multiplex PCR assay. For the multiplex PCR, a mixture combining 60 forward primers for TCR Vbeta segments and 13 reverse primers for TCR Jbeta segments was used. Held by TCRdb, this immuneACCESS table contains in-frame sequences only and omits some clones. Under half of the omission traces to an unresolved V gene where checked; the cause of the rest is unknown. In all, the sample holds 100,000 to 150,000 clones, and about 76% of those were seen once. The ten largest clones capture approximately 13% of the sample. The sample comprised PBMCs. The receptors originated from a woman in her sixties in good health and CMV-seropositive.

This clone came up once. The chain joins TRBV7-9 to TRBJ1-6, with 7 bases lining up with TRBD1. The CDR3 extends over 15 amino acids. The trim removed 4 bases at V and 5 bases at J, leaving 5 bases unmatched. From germline, CDR1 is SEHNR and CDR2 FQNEAQ (reference sequence). Written as DNA, the CDR3 is TGTGCCAGCAGCTCGCGGGACAGCAATAATTCACCCCTCCACTTT. Protein sequence: CASSSRDSNNSPLHF.

A few counts support this clone. The chain combines TRBV6-5 with TRBJ1-1; 7 positions agree with TRBD1. Germline V lookup: CDR1 MNHEY, CDR2 SVGAGI. V shed 6 bases and J 0 bases; nucleotides not matched to a gene: 7. The CDR3 is 15 residues long. CDR3 in DNA: TGTGCCAGCAGCGTCGTCAGGGGGATGAACACTGAAGCTTTCTTT. It codes for CASSVVRGMNTEAFF.

The chain joins TRBV5-1 to TRBJ2-3; the D gene is possibly TRBD1 (5 bases). The CDR3 spans 13 residues. The germline V gene encodes CDR1 SGHRS and CDR2 YFSETQ. V lost 2 bases, J lost 4 bases, and 8 bases lay in between. The CDR3 protein is CASSFDRPDTQYF. DNA of the CDR3: TGCGCCAGCAGCTTTGACAGACCAGATACGCAGTATTTT.

V gene TRBV19 combines with J gene TRBJ1-3; D unclear. The V gene lost 6 bases and the J gene lost 2 bases, with 17 bases spanning the gap. CDR3 length: 16 residues. The germline V gene encodes CDR1 LNHDA and CDR2 SQIVND (reference sequence). The CDR3 protein is CASRRTGRGAGNTIYF. The CDR3 DNA sequence: TGTGCCAGTAGGAGGACCGGACGGGGAGCTGGAAACACCATATATTTT.

The sample holds a few counts of this clone. J is TRBJ2-2 and V is TRBV10-1; 7 positions match TRBD1. CDR1 is WNHNN, CDR2 SYGVQD, per germline (reference sequence). The CDR3 runs to 12 residues. The V segment lost 7 bases and the J segment 9 bases; nucleotides outside the gene matches: 5. The CDR3 bases are TGCGCCAGCACGGGACAGACTAGGGAGCTGTTTTTT. This translates into CASTGQTRELFF.

Here the CDR3 DNA reads TGTGCCAGCAGCTTAGACGGGGATCTGGGCGATCAGCCCCAGCATTTT. It specifies CASSLDGDLGDQPQHF. J is TRBJ1-5 and V is TRBV7-2; no clear D. CDR1 SGHTA and CDR2 FQGNSA come from the germline V gene. The V gene lost 1 base and the J gene lost 5 bases, with 15 bases spanning the gap. The CDR3 has 16 residues.

The chain has TRBV11-2 and TRBJ2-7; 10 bases agree with TRBD1. The CDR3 extends over 16 amino acids. The J segment lost 3 bases and the V segment lost 6 bases, leaving 11 bases of the junction unmatched. Germline CDR1 SGHAT, CDR2 FQNNGV. CDR3 sequence reads: CASRTRQGAVDYEQYF. CDR3 nucleotide sequence: TGTGCCAGCAGGACTAGACAGGGGGCGGTTGACTACGAGCAGTACTTC.

V and J are TRBV7-9 and TRBJ2-7; TRBD2 might be the D (7 bases). The CDR3 totals 15 residues. Germline V CDR1 and CDR2: SEHNR, FQNEAQ (reference sequence). Trimming removed 4 bases at V and 3 bases at J, with 16 bases between. CDR3: CASSSQGRADYEQYF. The CDR3 DNA is TGTGCCAGCAGCTCCCAGGGGAGGGCCGACTACGAGCAGTACTTC.

The chain joins TRBV6-1 to TRBJ2-7; 8 positions agree with TRBD2. CDR3 size: 14 residues. Per germline, CDR1 MNHNS and CDR2 SASEGT. V gave up 7 bases and J gave up 7 bases; unmatched junction bases: 12. CDR3 DNA: TGTGCCAGCATGCCGTCCGGGACTAGATGGGAGCAGTACTTC. Its translation is CASMPSGTRWEQYF.

The chain recombines TRBV19 with TRBJ1-2; 7 positions match TRBD1. This CDR3 region has 15 residues. V dropped 4 bases and J dropped 10; count of bases not matched to a gene: 15. CDR1 and CDR2 (germline): LNHDA, SQIVND (reference sequence). CDR3 sequence (DNA): TGTGCCAGTAGTAGGACGGACACAAGCAGGGGGGACTACACCTTC. It yields the protein CASSRTDTSRGDYTF.

The V and J genes are TRBV6-5 and TRBJ1-5; 7 bases are shared with TRBD1. The germline gives CDR1 MNHEY, CDR2 SVGAGI. Losses at the gene ends were 0 bases for V and 5 bases for J; bases not matched to a gene: 7. CDR3 size: 16 residues. CDR3 DNA: TGTGCCAGCAGTTACTCAGGAGGGGGCGGCGATCAGCCCCAGCATTTT. Protein: CASSYSGGGGDQPQHF.

The rearrangement uses TRBV11-2 and TRBJ2-1; 7 nucleotides match TRBD1. The junction had 2 bases not matched to a gene; V was cut back by 1 base and J by 8 bases. The CDR3 contains 13 residues. Germline V gene data show CDR1 as SGHAT and CDR2 as FQNNGV. CDR3 residues: CASSLGQGYEQFF. CDR3 coding DNA: TGTGCCAGCAGCTTAGGACAGGGTTATGAGCAGTTCTTC.

The V gene is TRBV6-6, the J gene TRBJ1-1; maybe TRBD1 (5 bases). V shed 0 bases and J shed 10 bases, with 9 bases lying between them. CDR3 length equals 12 residues. Per the germline V gene, CDR1 is MNHNY and CDR2 is SVGAGI (reference sequence). CDR3 nucleotide sequence: TGTGCCAGCAGTTACTCATCGGGGGGAGCTTTCTTT. Its translation is CASSYSSGGAFF.

The chain carries TRBV5-1 and TRBJ2-7; 7 bases fit TRBD1. CDR1 is SGHRS, CDR2 YFSETQ, per germline. The CDR3 consists of 17 residues. Trimming at V came to 4 bases and at J to 5 bases, leaving 18 bases not matched to a gene. The DNA of the CDR3 is TGCGCCAGCAGCCTCGTATCAGGGGGTTCCGGAACCAACGAGCAGTACTTC. Amino acids: CASSLVSGGSGTNEQYF.

The V gene is TRBV28, the J gene TRBJ2-1, with D possibly matching TRBD1 (6 bases). The CDR3 is 14 residues long. Per the germline V gene, CDR1 is MDHEN and CDR2 is SYDVKM. The V end was cut by 5 bases, the J end by 15 bases, with 23 bases between. The CDR3: CASSLTDRPNAGFF. In DNA form, the CDR3 reads TGTGCCAGCAGTCTGACTGACAGGCCTAACGCCGGGTTCTTC.

The V gene is TRBV19, the J gene TRBJ2-2; TRBD2 agrees at 12 bases. The CDR3 sequence is 17 residues long. CDR1 LNHDA and CDR2 SQIVND come from the germline V gene (reference sequence). The V segment lost 6 bases and the J segment 3 bases; nucleotides outside the gene matches: 8. Here the CDR3 reads CASRPGTSGFDTGELFF. CDR3 sequence (DNA): TGTGCCAGTAGACCCGGGACTAGCGGGTTCGACACCGGGGAGCTGTTTTTT.

The chain is built from TRBV5-1 and TRBJ2-2; possibly TRBD1 for D (6 bases). Germline loops: CDR1 SGHRS, CDR2 YFSETQ. CDR3 length: 15 amino acids. Trimming took 4 bases from V and 2 from J, leaving 12 bases between them. Here the CDR3 reads CASSRGGSNTGELFF. The CDR3 coding sequence is TGCGCCAGCAGCCGAGGGGGTAGTAACACCGGGGAGCTGTTTTTT.

The chain combines TRBV30 with TRBJ1-2; 9 positions match TRBD1. This CDR3 contains 13 residues. V gave up 7 bases and J gave up 4 bases; unmatched junction bases: 7. Germline values: CDR1 GTSNPN, CDR2 SVGIG (reference sequence). The CDR3 bases are TGTGCCTTACGGGGACAGGGAGGCTATGGCTACACCTTC. This encodes CALRGQGGYGYTF.

This clone was counted between two and nine times. The chain is built from TRBV7-2 and TRBJ2-2; 8 bases match TRBD2. Trimming cost V 2 bases and J 6 bases; bases outside gene matches: 8. In germline, CDR1 is SGHTA, CDR2 FQGNSA. This CDR3 has 16 amino acids. Here the CDR3 reads CASSLRGSGAAGELFF. CDR3 DNA sequence: TGTGCCAGCAGCTTAAGGGGTAGCGGGGCAGCCGGGGAGCTGTTTTTT.

This clone came up a few times. The rearrangement joins TRBV5-1 to TRBJ2-3, with 7 nucleotides matching TRBD1. The germline gives CDR1 SGHRS, CDR2 YFSETQ. This CDR3 has 16 amino acids. J gave up 1 base and V 4 bases, and 9 bases lay outside the gene matches. Written as DNA, the CDR3 is TGCGCCAGCAGCATACCGACAGGGTACGGCACAGATACGCAGTATTTT. Its protein is CASSIPTGYGTDTQYF.

The J gene is TRBJ2-1, the V gene TRBV4-1; TRBD2 is a possible D gene (5 bases). This CDR3 is 15 amino acids long. Looked up from germline, CDR1 is MGHRA and CDR2 is YSYEKL. Between the trimmed V and J ends, which lost 2 bases and 2 bases, there was a span of 10 bases. CDR3 nucleotides: TGCGCCAGCAGCCAACAACGGGGTGCCTACAATGAGCAGTTCTTC. Its translation: CASSQQRGAYNEQFF.

The V call is TRBV7-6, the J call TRBJ2-6; the D is unclear. The CDR3 has 13 residues. Germline lookup yields CDR1 SGHVS and CDR2 FNYEAQ. V was trimmed by 1 base and J by 6 bases, leaving 4 bases between them. The CDR3 sequence: CASSLGAANVLTF. CDR3 coding DNA: TGTGCCAGCAGCTTAGGGGCGGCCAACGTCCTGACTTTC.